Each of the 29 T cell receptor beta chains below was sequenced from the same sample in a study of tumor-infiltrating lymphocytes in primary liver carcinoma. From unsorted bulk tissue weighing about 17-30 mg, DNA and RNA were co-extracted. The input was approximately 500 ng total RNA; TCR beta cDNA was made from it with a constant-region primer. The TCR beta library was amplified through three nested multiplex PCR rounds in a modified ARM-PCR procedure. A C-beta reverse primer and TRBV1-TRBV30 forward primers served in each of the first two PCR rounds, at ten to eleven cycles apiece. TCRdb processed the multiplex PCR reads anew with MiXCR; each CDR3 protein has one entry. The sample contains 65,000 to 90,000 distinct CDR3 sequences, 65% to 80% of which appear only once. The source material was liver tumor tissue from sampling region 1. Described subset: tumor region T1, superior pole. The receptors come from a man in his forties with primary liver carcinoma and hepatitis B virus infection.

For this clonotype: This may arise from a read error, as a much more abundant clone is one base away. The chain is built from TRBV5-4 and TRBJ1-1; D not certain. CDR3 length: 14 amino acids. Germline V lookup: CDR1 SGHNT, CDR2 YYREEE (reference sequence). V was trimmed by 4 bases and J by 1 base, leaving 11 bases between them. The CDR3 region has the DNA TGTGCCAGCAGCCCGGACGGGGAGAACACTGAAGCTTTCTTT. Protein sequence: CASSPDGENTEAFF.

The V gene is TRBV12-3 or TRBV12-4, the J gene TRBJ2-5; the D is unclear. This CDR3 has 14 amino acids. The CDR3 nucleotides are TGTGTCAACAGTTTCCCGGCTACTCAAGAGACCCAGTACTTC. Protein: CVNSFPATQETQYF.

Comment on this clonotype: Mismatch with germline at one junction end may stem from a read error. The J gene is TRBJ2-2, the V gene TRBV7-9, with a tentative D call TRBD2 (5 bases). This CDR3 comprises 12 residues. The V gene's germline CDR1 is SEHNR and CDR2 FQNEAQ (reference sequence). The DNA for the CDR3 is TGTGCCAGCAGCTTAGGAATCGGGGAGCTGTCCTTT. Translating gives CASSLGIGELSF.

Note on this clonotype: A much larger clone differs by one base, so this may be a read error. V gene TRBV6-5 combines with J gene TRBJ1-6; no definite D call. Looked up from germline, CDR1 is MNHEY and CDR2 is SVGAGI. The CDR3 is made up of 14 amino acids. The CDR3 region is CAISLRGSNSPLHF. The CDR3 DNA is TGTGCCATCAGTTTACGGGGTAGCAATTCACCCCTCCACTTT.

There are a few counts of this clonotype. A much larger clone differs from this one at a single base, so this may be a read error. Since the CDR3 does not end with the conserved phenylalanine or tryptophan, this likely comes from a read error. CDR3 bases: TGTGCCAGCAGCTTGTCCGGGATCTACGAAAAACTGTTTTCT. Translating gives CASSLSGIYEKLFS. V gene TRBV7-8 combines with J gene TRBJ1-4, with no clear D. V was clipped by 3 bases and J by 8 bases, with 13 bases between them. The CDR3 has 14 amino acids. The V gene's germline CDR1 is SGHVS and CDR2 FQNEAQ.

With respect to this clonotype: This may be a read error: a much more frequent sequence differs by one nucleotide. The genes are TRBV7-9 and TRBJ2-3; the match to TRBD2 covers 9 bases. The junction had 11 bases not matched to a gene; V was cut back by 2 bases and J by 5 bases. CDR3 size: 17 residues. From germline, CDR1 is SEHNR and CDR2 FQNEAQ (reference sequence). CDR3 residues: CASSLLAGGQGRDTQYF. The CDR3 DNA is TGTGCCAGCAGCTTACTCGCGGGAGGGCAGGGCAGAGATACGCAGTATTTT.

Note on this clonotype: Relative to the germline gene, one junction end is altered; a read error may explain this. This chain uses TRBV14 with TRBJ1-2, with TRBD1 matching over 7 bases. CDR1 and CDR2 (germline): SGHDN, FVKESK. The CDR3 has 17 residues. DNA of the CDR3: TGCCCCAGCAGCCAAGCGGGGGCCCTGGGACAGTTCTATGGCTACACCTTC. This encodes CPSSQAGALGQFYGYTF.

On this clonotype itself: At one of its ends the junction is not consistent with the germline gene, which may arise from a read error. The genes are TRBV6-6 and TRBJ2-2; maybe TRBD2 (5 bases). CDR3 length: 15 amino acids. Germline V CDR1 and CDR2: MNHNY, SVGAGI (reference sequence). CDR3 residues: CASIYGDLVTWELFF. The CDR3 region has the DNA TGTGCCAGCATTTACGGTGACCTTGTCACCTGGGAGTTGTTTTTT.

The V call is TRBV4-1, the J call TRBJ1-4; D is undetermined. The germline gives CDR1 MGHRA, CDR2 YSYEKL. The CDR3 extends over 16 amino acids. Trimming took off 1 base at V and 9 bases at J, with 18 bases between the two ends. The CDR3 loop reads CASSQGPGIGAQKLFF. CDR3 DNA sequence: TGCGCCAGCAGCCAAGGACCGGGGATAGGCGCACAAAAACTGTTTTTT.

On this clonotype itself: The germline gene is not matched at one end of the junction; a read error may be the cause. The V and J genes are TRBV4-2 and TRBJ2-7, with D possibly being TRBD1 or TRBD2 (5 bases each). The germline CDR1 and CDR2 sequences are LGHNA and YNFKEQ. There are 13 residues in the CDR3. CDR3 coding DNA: TGTGCCAGTAGCCAAGATTTGGGACACGAGCAGTACTTC. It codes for CASSQDLGHEQYF.

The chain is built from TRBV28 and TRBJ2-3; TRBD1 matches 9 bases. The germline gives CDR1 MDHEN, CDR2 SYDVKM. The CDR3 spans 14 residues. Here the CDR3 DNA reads TGTGTCGGCAGTTACGGGGACAGGGATTATACGCAGTATTTT. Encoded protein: CVGSYGDRDYTQYF.

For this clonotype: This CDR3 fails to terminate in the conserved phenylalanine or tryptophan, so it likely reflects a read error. The DNA of the CDR3 is TGTGCCAGGACCCCAGGGGCAGTCAACACCGGGGAGCTGTTTTCT. The encoded protein is CARTPGAVNTGELFS. The gene calls are TRBV5-5 and TRBJ2-2; TRBD1 might be the D (6 bases). The germline CDR1 and CDR2 sequences are SGHKS and YYEKEE (reference sequence). This CDR3 spans 15 amino acids. Trimming pared 8 bases from V and 2 bases from J, leaving 16 bases between.

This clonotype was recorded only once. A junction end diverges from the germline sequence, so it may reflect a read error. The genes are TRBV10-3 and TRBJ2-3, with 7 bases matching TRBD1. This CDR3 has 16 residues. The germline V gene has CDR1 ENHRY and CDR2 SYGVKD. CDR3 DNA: TGTGCCACCAGTGAGTCTACAGGGGTTCCCATAGATACGCAGTATTTT. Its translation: CATSESTGVPIDTQYF.

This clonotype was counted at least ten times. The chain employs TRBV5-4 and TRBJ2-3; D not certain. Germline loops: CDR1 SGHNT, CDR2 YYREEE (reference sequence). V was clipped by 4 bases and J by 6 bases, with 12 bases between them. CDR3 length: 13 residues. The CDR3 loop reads CASSLESGDTQYF. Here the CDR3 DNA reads TGTGCCAGCAGCCTTGAGTCTGGGGATACGCAGTATTTT.

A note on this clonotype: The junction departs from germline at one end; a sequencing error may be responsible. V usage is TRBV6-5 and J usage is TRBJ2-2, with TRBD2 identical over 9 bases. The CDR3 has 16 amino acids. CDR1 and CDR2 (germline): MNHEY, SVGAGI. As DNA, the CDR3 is TGTGCCAGCAGTTCCCTGAGCGGGGGGACTACCGGGGAGCTGGTTTTT. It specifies CASSSLSGGTTGELVF.

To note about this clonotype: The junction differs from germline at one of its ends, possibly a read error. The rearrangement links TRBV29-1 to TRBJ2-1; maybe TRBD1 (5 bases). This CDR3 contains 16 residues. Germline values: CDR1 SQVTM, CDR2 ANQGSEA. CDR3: CSVEWNRIRSYNEHFF. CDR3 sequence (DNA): TGCAGCGTTGAATGGAACAGGATCAGATCTTACAATGAGCACTTCTTC.

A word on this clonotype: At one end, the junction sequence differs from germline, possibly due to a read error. CDR3 sequence (DNA): TGCGCCTGCAGCTTGGGCCGGGCAAATGAGCAGTTCTTC. This gives the protein CACSLGRANEQFF. The chain carries TRBV11-1 and TRBJ2-1; D gene uncertain. The CDR3 totals 13 residues. Germline V gene lookup returns CDR1 SGHAT and CDR2 FQDESV (reference sequence).

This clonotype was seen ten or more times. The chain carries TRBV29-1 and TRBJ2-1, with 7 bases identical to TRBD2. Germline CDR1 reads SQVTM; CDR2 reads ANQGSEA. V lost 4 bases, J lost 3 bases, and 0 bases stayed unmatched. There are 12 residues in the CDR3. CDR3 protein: CSVASGYNEQFF. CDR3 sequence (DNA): TGCAGCGTTGCTAGCGGCTACAATGAGCAGTTCTTC.

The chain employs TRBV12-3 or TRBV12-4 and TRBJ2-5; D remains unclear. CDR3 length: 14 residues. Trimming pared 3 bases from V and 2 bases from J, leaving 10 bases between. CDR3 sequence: CASSFWQTQETQYF. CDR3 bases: TGTGCCAGCAGTTTTTGGCAGACTCAAGAGACCCAGTACTTC.

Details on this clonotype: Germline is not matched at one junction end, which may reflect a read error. This CDR3 is CASNQYLNTGELFF. CDR3 nucleotide sequence: TGTGCCAGCAACCAATACTTGAACACTGGGGAGCTGTTTTTT. The gene calls are TRBV28 and TRBJ2-2; D is unresolved. The CDR3 has 14 residues. Germline-derived CDR1 and CDR2 are MDHEN and SYDVKM. The complete variable domain, with remaining parts taken from reference TRBV28 and TRBJ2-2, reads DVKVTQSSRYLVKRTGEKVFLECVQDMDHENMFWYRQDPGLGLRLIYFSYDVKMKEKGDIPEGYSVSREKKERFSLILESASTNQTSMYLCASNQYLNTGELFFGEGSRLTVL.

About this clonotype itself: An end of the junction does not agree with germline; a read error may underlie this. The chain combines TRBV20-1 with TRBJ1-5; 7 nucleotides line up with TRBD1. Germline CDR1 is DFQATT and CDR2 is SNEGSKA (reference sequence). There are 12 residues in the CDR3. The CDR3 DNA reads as TGCAGTCCGGGACAGAGCAATCAGCCCCATCATTTT. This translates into CSPGQSNQPHHF.

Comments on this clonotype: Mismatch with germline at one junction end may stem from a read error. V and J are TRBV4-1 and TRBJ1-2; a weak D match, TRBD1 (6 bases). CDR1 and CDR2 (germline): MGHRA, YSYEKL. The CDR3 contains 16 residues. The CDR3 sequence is CTSSQASRGSNYVYTF. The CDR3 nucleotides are TGCACCAGCAGCCAAGCTTCTAGGGGGTCTAACTATGTCTACACCTTC.

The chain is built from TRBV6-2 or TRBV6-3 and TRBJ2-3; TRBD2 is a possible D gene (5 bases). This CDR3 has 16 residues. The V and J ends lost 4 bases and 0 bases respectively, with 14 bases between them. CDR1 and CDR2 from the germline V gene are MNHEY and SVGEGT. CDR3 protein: CASSSLFGMSTDTQYF. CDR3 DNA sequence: TGTGCCAGCAGTTCCCTCTTCGGGATGAGCACAGATACGCAGTATTTT.

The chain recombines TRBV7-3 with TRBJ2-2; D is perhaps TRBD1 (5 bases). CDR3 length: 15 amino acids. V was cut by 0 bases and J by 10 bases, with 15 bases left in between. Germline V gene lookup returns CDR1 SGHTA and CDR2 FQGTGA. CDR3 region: CASSLTRVGAEELFF. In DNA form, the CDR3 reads TGTGCCAGCAGCTTAACCAGGGTTGGGGCCGAGGAGCTGTTTTTT.

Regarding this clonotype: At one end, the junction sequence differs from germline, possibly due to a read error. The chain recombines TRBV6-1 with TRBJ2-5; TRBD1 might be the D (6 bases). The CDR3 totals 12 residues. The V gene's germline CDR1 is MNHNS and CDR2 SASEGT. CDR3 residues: CASSYLTGTQYF. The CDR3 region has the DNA TGTGCAAGCAGTTACTTGACAGGGACCCAGTACTTC.

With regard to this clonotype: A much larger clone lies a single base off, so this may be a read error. The CDR3 DNA sequence: TGTGCCACCAGTGACAGTCGACAGTTCGAGCAGTACTTC. Protein sequence: CATSDSRQFEQYF. The chain recombines TRBV24-1 with TRBJ2-7; D might be TRBD1 (5 bases). From germline, CDR1 is KGHDR and CDR2 SFDVKD. Trimming removed 4 bases from V and 6 bases from J, with 12 bases in between. This CDR3 region has 13 residues.

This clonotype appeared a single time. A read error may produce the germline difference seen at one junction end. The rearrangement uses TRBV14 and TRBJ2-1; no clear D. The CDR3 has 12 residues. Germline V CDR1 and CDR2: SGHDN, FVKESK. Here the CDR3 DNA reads TGTGCCACCAGCAGGTTCTACAATGAGCAGTTCTTC. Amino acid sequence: CATSRFYNEQFF. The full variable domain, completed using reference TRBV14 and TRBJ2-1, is EAGVTQFPSHSVIEKGQTVTLRCDPISGHDNLYWYRRVMGKEIKFLLHFVKESKQDESGMPNNRFLAERTGGTYSTLKVQPAELEDSGVYFCATSRFYNEQFFGPGTRLTVL.

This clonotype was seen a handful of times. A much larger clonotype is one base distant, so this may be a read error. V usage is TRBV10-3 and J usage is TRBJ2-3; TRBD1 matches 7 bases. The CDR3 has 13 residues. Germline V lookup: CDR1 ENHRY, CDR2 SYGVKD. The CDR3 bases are TGTGCCATCGGGAACCCCGGGACAGATATGCAGTATTTT. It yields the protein CAIGNPGTDMQYF.

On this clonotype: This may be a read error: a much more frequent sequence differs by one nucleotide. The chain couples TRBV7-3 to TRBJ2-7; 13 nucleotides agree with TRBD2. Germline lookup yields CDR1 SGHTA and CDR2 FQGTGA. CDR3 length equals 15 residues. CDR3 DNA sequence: TGTGCCAGGAGCTTAGGACTAGCGGGAGTTTACGAGCAGTACTTC. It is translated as CARSLGLAGVYEQYF.